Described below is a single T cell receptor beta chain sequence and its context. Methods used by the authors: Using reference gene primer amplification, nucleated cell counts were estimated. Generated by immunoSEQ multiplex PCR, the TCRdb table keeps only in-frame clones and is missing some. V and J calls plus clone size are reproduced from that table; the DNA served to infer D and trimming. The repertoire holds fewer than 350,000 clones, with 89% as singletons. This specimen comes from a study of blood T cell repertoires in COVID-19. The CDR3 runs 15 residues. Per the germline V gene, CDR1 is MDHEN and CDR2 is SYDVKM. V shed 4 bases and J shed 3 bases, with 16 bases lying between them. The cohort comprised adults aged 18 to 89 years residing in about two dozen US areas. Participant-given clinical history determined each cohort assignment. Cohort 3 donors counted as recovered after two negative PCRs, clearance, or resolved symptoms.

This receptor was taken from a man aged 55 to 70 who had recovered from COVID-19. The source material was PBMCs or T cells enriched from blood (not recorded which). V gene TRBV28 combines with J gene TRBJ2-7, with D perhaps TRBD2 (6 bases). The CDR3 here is CASSSPGTFNYEQYF. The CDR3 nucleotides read TGTGCCAGCAGTTCCCCCGGGACTTTCAACTACGAGCAGTACTTC.